The clone carrying this T cell receptor beta chain was seen ten or more times. Its antigen is not known. The CDR3 is 15 amino acids. The V gene lost 4 bases and the J gene lost 0 bases, with 12 bases spanning the gap. The germline V gene encodes CDR1 SGHVS and CDR2 FQNEAQ. TCRdb re-called the reads through MiXCR, storing one row per CDR3 protein. The sample yields 400,000 or so distinct CDR3 sequences, about a sixth seen once. The data derive from a study of T cell repertoires in cytomegalovirus infection. Study in general: Public TCR beta signatures were indicative of both CMV infection and a matching HLA type. Study observations and caveats: Dominant in the ex vivo response were TCR beta clonotypes restricted by HLA-C and specific for CMV.

The rearrangement uses TRBV7-8 and TRBJ1-1; D is uncertain. Sample: PBMCs. The origin of this receptor is a human donor in good health (CMV status not recorded). Some clones in this sample may be carry-over from other donors' samples. The DNA for the CDR3 is TGTGCCAGCAGCTCCCATAAGCGGTTGAACACTGAAGCTTTCTTT. Translated: CASSSHKRLNTEAFF.